This is a list of T cell receptor beta chains from one sample in a study of T cells in Graves' hyperthyroidism and ophthalmopathy. MiXCR, run by TCRdb on the multiplex PCR reads, gives a single entry per CDR3 protein. Among roughly 290,000 distinct CDR3 sequences, 10% to 15% were seen once, and the ten largest hold roughly 8%. The sequenced sample consisted of blood. All receptors derive from a young woman with Graves' hyperthyroidism that later progressed to Graves' ophthalmopathy. Both conserved end residues are part of each CDR3. D genes are given only for firm matches. The size entry is marked missing in some rows and otherwise reads once, few, many or a size class.

NA TRBJ2-7 TRBD2 TRBV9 TGTGCCAGCAGCGTAGATCGGACTAGCGGGAGGGTAGCCCCCACCTACGAGCAGTACTTC CASSVDRTSGRVAPTYEQYF
many TRBJ2-3 NA TRBV30 TGTGCCTGGAGTGAAGGGTTAAGCACAGATACGCAGTATTTT CAWSEGLSTDTQYF
NA TRBJ2-1 TRBD2 TRBV19 TGTGCCAGTAGTATAACCCGGCTAGCGGGAGATTTGAGGAAGGCGTTCTTC CASSITRLAGDLRKAFF
many TRBJ2-1 NA TRBV11-2 TGTGCCAGCAGCTTACGGTACGGAGGGGAGCAGTTCTTC CASSLRYGGEQFF
many TRBJ2-7 TRBD2 TRBV27 TGTGCCAGCAGTTCCGGACTAGCCGGCGAGCAGTACTTC CASSSGLAGEQYF
NA TRBJ1-6 TRBD1 TRBV19 TGTGCCAGTAGTATCGCGCGCGGGACAGGATCGGCTTCACCCCTCCACTTT CASSIARGTGSASPLHF
few TRBJ2-3 NA TRBV24-1 TGTGCCACCAGTGATTGGGCGAAGGTAGGGGCCACAGATACGCAGTATTTT CATSDWAKVGATDTQYF
many TRBJ2-3 NA TRBV6-1 TGTGCCAGCAGGGGTTATACAGATACGCAGTATTTT CASRGYTDTQYF
many TRBJ2-7 NA TRBV13 TGTGCCAGCACTCGCATGGGGGGGCAGGTCGACGAGCAGTACTTC CASTRMGGQVDEQYF
many TRBJ2-2 TRBD1 TRBV12-3/TRBV12-4 TGTGCCATCCTCGGGACAGGCGCGAACACCGGGGAGCTGTTTTTT CAILGTGANTGELFF
many TRBJ2-1 NA TRBV28 TGTGCCAGCAGTTTTGAAGGGGTTGGAAATGAGCAGTTCTTC CASSFEGVGNEQFF
NA TRBJ1-1 TRBD1 TRBV10-3 TGTGCCATCAGGTCACAGGGGGGGTACACTGAAGCTTTCTTT CAIRSQGGYTEAFF
NA TRBJ1-4 NA TRBV5-1 TGCGCCAGCAGCTTGGGGGATAATGAAAAACTGTTTTTT CASSLGDNEKLFF
NA TRBJ2-5 NA TRBV7-3 TGTGCCAGCAGCCCCGCAGGGGACGAGACCCAGTACTTC CASSPAGDETQYF
few TRBJ2-5 NA TRBV5-1 TGCGCCAGCAGATCGGACTGGGACCAAGAGACCCAGTACTTC CASRSDWDQETQYF
many TRBJ1-2 NA TRBV6-1 TGTGCCAGCACAATAGACAGGAACTATGGCTACACCTTC CASTIDRNYGYTF
many TRBJ2-7 NA TRBV20-1 TGCAGTGCCCGCGGGCAGACCTACGAGCAGTACTTC CSARGQTYEQYF
few TRBJ2-7 NA TRBV5-1 TGCGCCAGTTCGACAGGTATAGGGTACGAGCAGTACTTC CASSTGIGYEQYF
NA TRBJ1-6 NA TRBV4-3 TGCGCCAGCAGCCAAGATCTCGGGGGGGCTTATAATTCACCCCTCCACTTT CASSQDLGGAYNSPLHF
many TRBJ2-2 TRBD2 TRBV5-1 TGCGCCAGCAGCTTGGCTAGCGGGAGTAGTACCGGGGAGCTGTTTTTT CASSLASGSSTGELFF
NA TRBJ2-3 TRBD2 TRBV19 TGTGCCACCTCAGGACTAGCGGGAGGAACAGATACGCAGTATTTT CATSGLAGGTDTQYF
many TRBJ2-1 NA TRBV29-1 TGCAGCGTTGAAGACGCATACAATGAGCAGTTCTTC CSVEDAYNEQFF
NA TRBJ1-5 NA TRBV5-6 TGTGCCAGCAGCTTGGAACGAGCCCAGCCCCAGCATTTT CASSLERAQPQHF
many TRBJ2-1 TRBD1 TRBV27 TGTGCCAGCAGTTCGGGACAGGGAACCTACAATGAGCAGTTCTTC CASSSGQGTYNEQFF
many TRBJ1-2 TRBD1 TRBV12-5 TGTGCTAGTGTCCAGGGGGTCGACACGGTACGATCTAACTATGGCTACACCTTC CASVQGVDTVRSNYGYTF
NA TRBJ2-5 NA TRBV29-1 TGCAGCGTTGAAGCCCCGTGGGGGAAGACCCAGTACTTC CSVEAPWGKTQYF
few TRBJ2-5 NA TRBV27 TGTGCCAGCATGTTTTTAGGGGGGGACAAGACCCAGTACTTC CASMFLGGDKTQYF
few TRBJ2-4 NA TRBV6-2/TRBV6-3 TGTGCCACAACAACGGGCCTCGGAAACATTCAGTACTTC CATTTGLGNIQYF
many TRBJ2-5 NA TRBV28 TGTGCCAGCAGGATAGGGGGGGAAGAGACCCAGTACTTC CASRIGGEETQYF
many TRBJ2-4 TRBD1 TRBV6-2/TRBV6-3 TGTGCCAGCAGTGACGGACAGGGTTTTCAGTACTTC CASSDGQGFQYF
many TRBJ1-1 TRBD1 TRBV12-3/TRBV12-4 TGTGCCAGCAGTTTCCCAGGGGGTGAAGCTTTCTTT CASSFPGGEAFF
NA TRBJ2-7 NA TRBV7-9 TGTGCCAGCGAGGACCTCCGGGACACCACCGAGCAGTACTTC CASEDLRDTTEQYF
once TRBJ2-2 TRBD2 TRBV7-9 TGTGCCAGCAGCCCTCCGGGACTAGCGGGAACCGGGGAGCTGTTTTTT CASSPPGLAGTGELFF
many TRBJ1-5 NA TRBV28 TGTGCCAGCAGTTTGATACAGGGTAGCAATCAGCCCCAGCATTTT CASSLIQGSNQPQHF
many TRBJ2-5 TRBD2 TRBV30 TGTGCCTGCCCAAGGGGAGGACTAGCGGGAGAAGAGACCCAGTACTTC CACPRGGLAGEETQYF
many TRBJ2-3 NA TRBV20-1 TGCAGTGCTAGAGATCTATCCTACACAGATACGCAGTATTTT CSARDLSYTDTQYF
many TRBJ2-7 TRBD1 TRBV6-2/TRBV6-3 TGTGCCAGCAACCAAGGGGGACAGGGGCTCTTCGAGCAGTACTTC CASNQGGQGLFEQYF
many TRBJ2-5 NA TRBV27 TGTGCCAGCAGGGACGGGATCCAAGAGACCCAGTACTTC CASRDGIQETQYF
many TRBJ2-7 TRBD2 TRBV2 TGTGCCAGCAGTGAATCGGGAGCGGGAGGGCCGGGGCAGTACTTC CASSESGAGGPGQYF